The rows below give T cell receptor beta chains drawn from one sample of a study of T cell responses to AZD1222 COVID-19 vaccine. Method: immunoSEQ multiplex PCR; TCRdb's copy keeps in-frame clones and lacks some. The data contain about 150,000 clones, about 92% of them singletons. Specimen: peripheral blood, collected 28 days after the second AZD1222 dose. The receptor set was obtained from an adult who received the AZD1222 COVID-19 vaccine. Each CDR3 is given with its conserved first and last residue. A D gene is named only where the DNA matches it firmly. Rows may omit the clone size; those that give it use once, few, many or a size class.

j_call clone_size d_call v_call cdr3_aa cdr3_nt
TRBJ2-7 few - TRBV6-2/TRBV6-3 CASSYRDSYEQYF TGTGCCAGCAGTTACCGAGACAGCTACGAGCAGTACTTC
TRBJ1-2 - - TRBV14 CASSQVFGSYGYTF TGTGCCAGCAGCCAAGTCTTCGGAAGCTATGGCTACACCTTC
TRBJ2-3 - - TRBV5-4 CASSHTDTQYF TGTGCCAGCAGCCACACAGATACGCAGTATTTT
TRBJ2-1 - TRBD2 TRBV9 CASSDTSGSFDEQFF TGTGCCAGCAGCGATACTAGCGGGAGTTTCGATGAGCAGTTCTTC
TRBJ2-7 - TRBD2 TRBV27 CASSTYWSTASGRAGSYEQYF TGTGCCAGCAGTACCTACTGGTCGACGGCTAGCGGGAGGGCTGGATCCTACGAGCAGTACTTC
TRBJ1-1 once - TRBV24-1 CATSARGAPNTEAFF TGTGCCACGTCAGCCCGGGGGGCGCCGAACACTGAAGCTTTCTTT
TRBJ2-1 - - TRBV21-1 CASSTLYRGNEQFF TGTGCCAGCAGCACTCTTTACAGGGGGAATGAGCAGTTCTTC
TRBJ2-2 - - TRBV7-7 CASSRTPGPGELFF TGTGCTAGCAGCCGTACTCCAGGGCCCGGGGAGCTGTTTTTT
TRBJ1-6 - TRBD1 TRBV30 CAWSTSTGLNSPLHF TGTGCCTGGAGTACCTCGACAGGGTTGAATTCACCCCTCCACTTT
TRBJ1-3 - - TRBV11-2 CASSRRGLSGNTIYF TGTGCCAGCAGCCGCAGGGGACTCTCTGGAAACACCATATATTTT
TRBJ1-2 few TRBD1 TRBV28 CASRGTGVGYGYTF TGTGCCAGCAGGGGGACAGGGGTGGGCTATGGCTACACCTTC
TRBJ2-7 - - TRBV12-3/TRBV12-4 CASSRDFSYEQYF TGTGCCAGCAGCCGGGACTTCTCCTACGAGCAGTACTTC
TRBJ2-7 - TRBD2 TRBV7-2 CASSLSGLAGGYEQYF TGTGCCAGCAGCTTAAGCGGGCTAGCGGGAGGGTACGAGCAGTACTTC
TRBJ2-3 - - TRBV4-2 CASSQDEADTQYF TGTGCCAGCAGCCAAGACGAGGCAGATACGCAGTATTTT
TRBJ1-1 - TRBD1 TRBV18 CASSLRLGQGGITEAFF TGTGCCAGCTCACTCCGCCTCGGACAGGGTGGAATCACTGAAGCTTTCTTT
TRBJ2-3 once - TRBV29-1 CSTGLGHSTDTQYF TGCAGCACCGGACTGGGACATAGCACAGATACGCAGTATTTT
TRBJ2-7 once - TRBV5-1 CASSEGSVSYEQYF TGCGCCAGCAGCGAGGGGAGCGTCTCCTACGAGCAGTACTTC
TRBJ2-1 - - TRBV9 CASSATSSSYNEQFF TGTGCCAGCAGCGCAACAAGTAGCTCCTACAATGAGCAGTTCTTC
TRBJ1-1 - - TRBV10-1 CASSEDGVNTEAFF TGCGCCAGCAGTGAGGACGGTGTGAACACTGAAGCTTTCTTT
TRBJ1-1 - - TRBV5-8 CASSKNRVNTEAFF TGTGCCAGCAGCAAGAACAGGGTTAACACTGAAGCTTTCTTT
TRBJ1-2 - TRBD1 TRBV9 CASSVAPGGTAGYTF TGTGCCAGCAGCGTAGCTCCAGGGGGGACGGCTGGCTACACCTTC
TRBJ2-7 - - TRBV5-1 CASSGGLDAYEQYF TGCGCCAGCAGCGGGGGGCTAGACGCCTACGAGCAGTACTTC
TRBJ2-2 - TRBD2 TRBV27 CASSELASNTGELFF TGTGCCAGCAGTGAACTAGCGTCGAACACCGGGGAGCTGTTTTTT
TRBJ2-5 - - TRBV18 CASSLGSLGETQYF TGTGCCAGCTCACTAGGGTCGTTAGGGGAGACCCAGTACTTC
TRBJ1-3 - - TRBV2 CASSSVQARGNTIYF TGTGCCAGCAGTAGTGTACAGGCGAGGGGAAACACCATATATTTT
TRBJ1-2 - - TRBV5-1 CASSLGVSGARDYGYTF TGCGCCAGCAGCTTGGGGGTATCGGGGGCGAGGGACTATGGCTACACCTTC
TRBJ2-1 - - TRBV20-1 CSASWGKGYNEQFF TGCAGTGCTAGTTGGGGGAAGGGATACAATGAGCAGTTCTTC
TRBJ1-2 - TRBD1 TRBV29-1 CSVENRGHGYTF TGCAGCGTTGAAAACAGGGGGCATGGCTACACCTTC
TRBJ1-6 - - TRBV5-1 CASSSGERGYNSPLHF TGCGCCAGCAGCTCAGGGGAGAGGGGCTATAATTCACCCCTCCACTTT
TRBJ1-5 - TRBD1 TRBV6-2/TRBV6-3 CASSYSMGTGEGNQPQHF TGTGCCAGCAGTTACTCGATGGGGACAGGGGAAGGCAATCAGCCCCAGCATTTT
TRBJ1-3 - - TRBV10-3 CAISEGNTIYF TGTGCCATCAGTGAGGGAAACACCATATATTTT
TRBJ2-5 - - TRBV20-1 CSASGGETQYF TGCAGTGCTAGTGGCGGGGAGACCCAGTACTTC
TRBJ2-1 - TRBD1 TRBV15 CATSSRQGSYNEQFF TGTGCCACCAGCAGCCGACAGGGGTCCTACAATGAGCAGTTCTTC
TRBJ2-5 - TRBD2 TRBV28 CASLLGTSRRPAETQYF TGTGCCAGTCTCCTTGGGACTAGTAGGCGCCCTGCAGAGACCCAGTACTTC
TRBJ2-7 once - TRBV14 CASSQIGGMDSYEQYF TGTGCCAGCAGCCAAATAGGGGGAATGGACTCCTACGAGCAGTACTTC
TRBJ1-2 - - TRBV7-2 CASSPQGNYGYTF TGTGCCAGCAGCCCTCAGGGAAACTATGGCTACACCTTC
TRBJ2-3 - TRBD2 TRBV6-1 CASSEVAGGTDTQYF TGTGCCAGCAGTGAAGTAGCGGGAGGGACAGATACGCAGTATTTT
TRBJ2-7 - - TRBV2 CASSVEGDPRSYEQYF TGTGCCAGCAGTGTGGAGGGGGACCCCCGGTCCTACGAGCAGTACTTC
TRBJ2-2 - - TRBV25-1 CASSIYKGGTGELFF TGTGCCAGCAGTATATACAAGGGTGGCACCGGGGAGCTGTTTTTT
TRBJ1-4 - TRBD1 TRBV13 CASSRRDRQPNEKLFF TGTGCCAGCAGCCGCCGGGACAGACAACCGAATGAAAAACTGTTTTTT
TRBJ1-3 - TRBD1 TRBV5-1 CASSPSGTGAGNTIYF TGCGCCAGCAGCCCCTCCGGGACAGGGGCCGGAAACACCATATATTTT
TRBJ2-3 - TRBD2 TRBV24-1 CATSESSGGSTDTQYF TGTGCCACCAGTGAGTCTAGCGGGGGGAGCACAGATACGCAGTATTTT